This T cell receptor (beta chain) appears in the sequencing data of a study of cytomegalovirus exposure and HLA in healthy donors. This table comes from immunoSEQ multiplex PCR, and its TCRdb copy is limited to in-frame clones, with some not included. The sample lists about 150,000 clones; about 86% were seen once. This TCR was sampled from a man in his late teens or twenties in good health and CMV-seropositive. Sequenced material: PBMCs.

The CDR3 DNA reads as TGCGCCAGCAGCTTGGGGGCTAGCGGGGTCAATGAGCAGTTCTTC. Residues: CASSLGASGVNEQFF. J is TRBJ2-1 and V is TRBV5-1; 9 nucleotides agree with TRBD2. Germline lookup yields CDR1 SGHRS and CDR2 YFSETQ. CDR3 length: 15 amino acids. With 0 bases clipped from V and 6 bases from J, the junction kept 4 bases outside the gene matches.